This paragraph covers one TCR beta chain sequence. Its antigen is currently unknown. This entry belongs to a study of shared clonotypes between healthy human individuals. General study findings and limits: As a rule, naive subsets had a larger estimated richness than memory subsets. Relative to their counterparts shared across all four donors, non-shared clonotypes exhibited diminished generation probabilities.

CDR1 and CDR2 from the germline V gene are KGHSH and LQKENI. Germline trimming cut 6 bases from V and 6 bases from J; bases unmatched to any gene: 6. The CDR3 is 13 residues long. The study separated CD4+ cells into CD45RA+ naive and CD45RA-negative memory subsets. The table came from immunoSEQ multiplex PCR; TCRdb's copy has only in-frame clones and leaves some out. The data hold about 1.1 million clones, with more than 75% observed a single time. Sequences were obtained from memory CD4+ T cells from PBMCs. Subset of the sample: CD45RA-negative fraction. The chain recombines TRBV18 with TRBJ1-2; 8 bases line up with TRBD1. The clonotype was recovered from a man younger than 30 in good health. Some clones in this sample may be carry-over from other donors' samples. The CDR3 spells CASSNRGGDGYTF. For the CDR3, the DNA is TGTGCCAGCTCCAACAGGGGGGGTGATGGCTACACCTTC.